Below, 3 T cell receptor beta chains from the same sample are listed, as sequenced in a study of CD8 T cells in ankylosing spondylitis. TCRdb reanalysed the 5' RACE reads using MiXCR and keeps one entry per CDR3 protein. There are about 250,000 distinct CDR3 sequences in the sample; about 30% occur only once, and about 4% lies in the top ten. The sample was blood, either unsorted or a sorted T cell fraction (not recorded which). Every receptor here comes from a male donor with ankylosing spondylitis or in good health (not recorded which).

This chain links TRBV15 with TRBJ2-1, with 8 bases matching TRBD1. The V segment lost 3 bases and the J segment 15 bases; nucleotides outside the gene matches: 10. CDR1 LNHNV and CDR2 YYDKDF come from the germline V gene (reference sequence). This CDR3 has 13 residues. CDR3 region: CATSSDGDRGLFF. DNA of the CDR3: TGTGCCACCAGCAGTGACGGAGACAGGGGACTGTTCTTC.

This clonotype showed up just a few times. This chain uses TRBV20-1 with TRBJ1-5; 8 positions match TRBD1. Trimming took 2 bases from V and 3 from J; bases not matched to a gene: 3. Germline CDR1 DFQATT, CDR2 SNEGSKA (reference sequence). This CDR3 spans 14 amino acids. The CDR3 sequence is CSARPGQVNQPQHF. The CDR3 DNA follows: TGCAGTGCTAGACCGGGACAGGTCAATCAGCCCCAGCATTTT.

This chain links TRBV20-1 with TRBJ2-5, with 9 bases fitting TRBD2. The CDR3 runs to 15 residues. In germline, CDR1 is DFQATT, CDR2 SNEGSKA (reference sequence). The V gene end was trimmed by 6 bases and the J gene end by 5 bases; junction bases not matched to a gene: 13. The CDR3 bases are TGCAGTGCCCACGGGGCTAGCGGGGAGCGCGAGACCCAGTACTTC. Its translation is CSAHGASGERETQYF.